The 30 T cell receptor beta chains listed next were all sequenced from one sample in a study of blood T cell repertoires in COVID-19. The data were produced by immunoSEQ multiplex PCR, yet TCRdb's version contains in-frame clones alone and is incomplete. This sample has about 160,000 clones, with about 83% found just once. The sequencing input was peripheral blood. The receptors come from a man in his 70s who had recovered from COVID-19.

This chain connects TRBV9 to TRBJ2-5, with a tentative D call TRBD2 (5 bases). Germline-derived CDR1 and CDR2 are SGDLS and YYNGEE. The CDR3 sequence is 15 residues long. The V end was cut by 2 bases, the J end by 0 bases, with 11 bases between. The CDR3: CASSVSGLNQETQYF. CDR3 bases: TGTGCCAGCAGCGTGTCTGGACTGAACCAAGAGACCCAGTACTTC.

This clone was counted only a few times. The chain recombines TRBV6-2 or TRBV6-3 with TRBJ2-7; perhaps TRBD1 as D (6 bases). The CDR3 consists of 13 residues. V was trimmed by 4 bases and J by 4 bases, leaving 11 bases between them. CDR1 and CDR2 (germline): MNHEY, SVGEGT. The CDR3 sequence: CASSFSGVYEQYF. In nucleotides, the CDR3 is TGTGCCAGCAGTTTCTCAGGGGTTTACGAGCAGTACTTC.

The V gene is TRBV7-2, the J gene TRBJ1-2; 7 bases are shared with TRBD1. The CDR3 totals 15 residues. Germline V lookup: CDR1 SGHTA, CDR2 FQGNSA. J lost 4 bases, V lost 5 bases, and 10 bases had no gene match. CDR3 sequence: CASSRDRVGSYGYTF. As DNA, the CDR3 is TGTGCCAGCAGCAGAGACAGGGTCGGGAGCTATGGCTACACCTTC.

The rearrangement links TRBV2 to TRBJ2-5; perhaps TRBD2 as D (6 bases). V lost 6 bases and J 2 bases, leaving 7 bases between the germline ends. The CDR3 totals 12 residues. The germline V gene encodes CDR1 SNHLY and CDR2 FYNNEI. CDR3 nucleotides: TGTGCCAGCAGACGGGAGCAAGAGACCCAGTACTTC. Its translation is CASRREQETQYF. Supplemented by reference TRBV2 and TRBJ2-5, the full variable domain reads EPEVTQTPSHQVTQMGQEVILRCVPISNHLYFYWYRQILGQKVEFLVSFYNNEISEKSEIFDDQFSVERPDGSNFTLKIRSTKLEDSAMYFCASRREQETQYFGPGTRLLVL.

The table lists this clone with a count of one. CDR3 in amino acids: CASSLATGGGSPLHF. The CDR3 coding sequence is TGTGCCAGCAGCTTAGCGACAGGGGGGGGTTCACCCCTCCACTTT. This chain uses TRBV7-9 with TRBJ1-6, with TRBD1 matching 9 bases. There are 15 residues in the CDR3. Germline CDR1 and CDR2: SEHNR and FQNEAQ (reference sequence). The V gene end was trimmed by 0 bases and the J gene end by 9 bases; junction bases not matched to a gene: 3.

The chain employs TRBV19 and TRBJ2-7; TRBD2 agrees at 12 bases. Trimming took 6 bases from V and 7 from J; bases not matched to a gene: 4. CDR3 size: 13 residues. CDR1 is LNHDA, CDR2 SQIVND, per germline (reference sequence). The CDR3 reads CASRLAGGREQYF. The CDR3 DNA sequence: TGTGCCAGTAGACTAGCGGGAGGTCGGGAGCAGTACTTC.

J is TRBJ1-5 and V is TRBV2; the D gene is possibly TRBD1 (6 bases). The V end lost 5 bases, the J end lost 3 bases, and 23 bases lay between the germline ends. Germline lookup yields CDR1 SNHLY and CDR2 FYNNEI. There are 18 residues in the CDR3. The CDR3 loop reads CASSLYRTVKTDNQPQHF. CDR3 DNA sequence: TGTGCCAGCAGTCTATATCGGACAGTCAAAACCGACAATCAGCCCCAGCATTTT.

This chain links TRBV2 with TRBJ2-1; 11 bases fit TRBD2. Germline values: CDR1 SNHLY, CDR2 FYNNEI. V lost 6 bases to trimming and J lost 7 bases; unmatched junction nucleotides: 8. This CDR3 spans 15 amino acids. The CDR3 reads CASSLLAGVKNEQFF. The DNA of the CDR3 is TGTGCCAGCAGCTTACTAGCGGGAGTTAAAAATGAGCAGTTCTTC.

This chain joins TRBV5-1 and TRBJ1-2; 12 nucleotides agree with TRBD1. Per the germline V gene, CDR1 is SGHRS and CDR2 is YFSETQ. Losses at the gene ends were 4 bases for V and 4 bases for J; bases not matched to a gene: 5. This CDR3 has 15 amino acids. CDR3 region: CASSPGTGGSYGYTF. The CDR3 nucleotides read TGCGCCAGCAGCCCCGGGACAGGGGGCAGCTATGGCTACACCTTC. Full variable domain (remainder filled in from reference TRBV5-1 and TRBJ1-2): KAGVTQTPRYLIKTRGQQVTLSCSPISGHRSVSWYQQTPGQGLQFLFEYFSETQRNKGNFPGRFSGRQFSNSRSEMNVSTLELGDSALYLCASSPGTGGSYGYTFGSGTRLTVV.

The V gene is TRBV3-1 (or the pseudogene TRBV3-2), the J gene TRBJ2-6; TRBD2 might be the D (6 bases). The CDR3 runs 16 residues. Deletions cut 3 bases from V and 5 bases from J, with 14 bases between. CDR1 and CDR2 from the germline V gene are LGHDT and YNNKEL (reference sequence). The chain's CDR3 is CASSHYQGLWANVLTF. The DNA of the CDR3 is TGTGCCAGCAGCCATTATCAGGGACTCTGGGCCAACGTCCTGACTTTC.

This clone was detected only once. This rearrangement joins TRBV6-1 to TRBJ1-3, with 8 bases fitting TRBD1. The CDR3 spans 17 residues. Germline V lookup: CDR1 MNHNS, CDR2 SASEGT. Trimming cost V 2 bases and J 0 bases; bases outside gene matches: 6. The CDR3 protein is CASSEILTGASGNTIYF. The CDR3, as DNA: TGTGCCAGCAGTGAAATTTTGACAGGGGCCTCTGGAAACACCATATATTTT.

The chain carries TRBV19 and TRBJ2-5, with TRBD1 identical over 10 bases. The germline V gene encodes CDR1 LNHDA and CDR2 SQIVND (reference sequence). Trimming cost V 1 base and J 3 bases; bases outside gene matches: 2. The CDR3 is made up of 15 amino acids. Here the CDR3 reads CASSIGGTGEETQYF. The CDR3, as DNA: TGTGCCAGTAGTATAGGCGGGACAGGGGAAGAGACCCAGTACTTC. The complete variable domain, with remaining parts taken from reference TRBV19 and TRBJ2-5, reads DGGITQSPKYLFRKEGQNVTLSCEQNLNHDAMYWYRQDPGQGLRLIYYSQIVNDFQKGDIAEGYSVSREKKESFPLTVTSAQKNPTAFYLCASSIGGTGEETQYFGPGTRLLVL.

The chain combines TRBV7-8 with TRBJ2-7; D might be TRBD1 (6 bases). There are 14 residues in the CDR3. Germline V gives CDR1 SGHVS, CDR2 FQNEAQ. V lost 5 bases and J lost 3, with 14 bases in between. The CDR3: CASSPKEGGYEQYF. For the CDR3, the DNA is TGTGCCAGCAGCCCGAAGGAAGGGGGCTACGAGCAGTACTTC.

The V gene is TRBV15, the J gene TRBJ2-5; possible D gene TRBD2, 5 bases. The CDR3 has 17 amino acids. V lost 0 bases and J lost 0, with 14 bases in between. Germline CDR1 and CDR2: LNHNV and YYDKDF (reference sequence). CDR3 nucleotides: TGTGCCACCAGCAGAGAGGGTTATGACGGGGACCAAGAGACCCAGTACTTC. Translation: CATSREGYDGDQETQYF.

This chain links TRBV19 with TRBJ2-1, with TRBD2 matching over 10 bases. The germline V gene has CDR1 LNHDA and CDR2 SQIVND (reference sequence). The CDR3 length is 16 residues. J gave up 4 bases and V 0 bases, and 3 bases lay outside the gene matches. CDR3 sequence: CASSIELAGGYNEQFF. The CDR3, as DNA: TGTGCCAGTAGTATAGAATTAGCGGGAGGATACAATGAGCAGTTCTTC. Full variable domain (outside the CDR3, taken from reference TRBV19 and TRBJ2-1): DGGITQSPKYLFRKEGQNVTLSCEQNLNHDAMYWYRQDPGQGLRLIYYSQIVNDFQKGDIAEGYSVSREKKESFPLTVTSAQKNPTAFYLCASSIELAGGYNEQFFGPGTRLTVL.

The chain uses TRBV5-1 and TRBJ2-1; D is unclear. Germline CDR1 SGHRS, CDR2 YFSETQ. The CDR3 totals 15 residues. Trimming pared 0 bases from V and 5 bases from J, leaving 12 bases between. CDR3 bases: TGCGCCAGCAGCTTGGAAGCATATAGAAACAATGAGCAGTTCTTC. Protein product: CASSLEAYRNNEQFF.

J is TRBJ2-7 and V is TRBV6-2 or TRBV6-3; 7 nucleotides align to TRBD1. The germline V gene has CDR1 MNHEY and CDR2 SVGEGT. The CDR3 runs to 12 residues. The V gene end was trimmed by 4 bases and the J gene end by 6 bases; junction bases not matched to a gene: 3. The CDR3 nucleotides are TGTGCCAGCAGTTGGGGACAGTTCGAGCAGTACTTC. Its translation: CASSWGQFEQYF.

V and J are TRBV30 and TRBJ1-2, with 7 bases matching TRBD1. CDR1 is GTSNPN and CDR2 is SVGIG in the germline V gene (reference sequence). The V and J ends lost 5 bases and 1 base, in that order; junction bases with no gene match: 4. The CDR3 contains 13 residues. The chain's CDR3 is CAWEGQDNYGYTF. The CDR3 bases are TGTGCCTGGGAAGGACAGGATAACTATGGCTACACCTTC.

This clone was seen just once. The chain combines TRBV6-6 with TRBJ1-2, with D unresolved. The CDR3 sequence is 12 residues long. Trimming removed 2 bases from V and 7 bases from J, with 8 bases in between. Germline CDR1 MNHNY, CDR2 SVGAGI (reference sequence). CDR3 amino acids: CASSYREGGYTF. In nucleotides, the CDR3 is TGTGCCAGCAGTTACAGGGAGGGTGGCTACACCTTC.

The gene calls are TRBV6-2 or TRBV6-3 and TRBJ2-7; D is unresolved. V shed 0 bases and J shed 7 bases, with 7 bases lying between them. Germline V CDR1 and CDR2: MNHEY, SVGEGT. The CDR3 is 12 residues long. The CDR3 loop is CASSYSRWEQYF. CDR3 coding DNA: TGTGCCAGCAGTTACTCGCGCTGGGAGCAGTACTTC.

The CDR3 nucleotides read TGTGCCAGCAGCTTTGTGGGACTGGGCAATCAGCCCCAGCATTTT. Amino acids: CASSFVGLGNQPQHF. This chain links TRBV5-8 with TRBJ1-5; the D gene is possibly TRBD1 (5 bases). This CDR3 spans 15 amino acids. V was pared by 2 bases and J by 2 bases, with 11 bases between. Germline V gene lookup returns CDR1 SGHTS and CDR2 YDEGEE.

This sequence joins TRBV6-2 or TRBV6-3 and TRBJ2-7, with 13 bases fitting TRBD2. Looked up from germline, CDR1 is MNHEY and CDR2 is SVGEGT. The length of the CDR3 is 15 residues. J gave up 6 bases and V 2 bases, and 4 bases lay outside the gene matches. The CDR3 spells CASSYVRLAGGEQYF. CDR3 coding DNA: TGTGCCAGCAGTTACGTCCGACTAGCGGGAGGCGAGCAGTACTTC.

The chain employs TRBV11-2 and TRBJ2-7; 10 nucleotides agree with TRBD1. Germline lookup yields CDR1 SGHAT and CDR2 FQNNGV. The CDR3 spans 15 residues. V gave up 1 base and J gave up 6 bases; unmatched junction bases: 6. The CDR3 here is CASSLGDRGRGEQYF. Written as DNA, the CDR3 is TGTGCCAGCAGCTTAGGGGACAGGGGACGGGGCGAGCAGTACTTC.

The chain is built from TRBV30 and TRBJ2-3; 10 nucleotides line up with TRBD2. The CDR3 runs 14 residues. Germline V lookup: CDR1 GTSNPN, CDR2 SVGIG (reference sequence). J was trimmed by 3 bases and V by 4 bases; bases with no gene match: 4. The CDR3 DNA is TGTGCCTGGAACCCGGGACTAGCGACAGATACGCAGTATTTT. Protein: CAWNPGLATDTQYF. The full variable domain, rest sourced from reference TRBV30 and TRBJ2-3, is SQTIHQWPATLVQPVGSPLSLECTVEGTSNPNLYWYRQAAGRGLQLLFYSVGIGQISSEVPQNLSASRPQDRQFILSSKKLLLSDSGFYLCAWNPGLATDTQYFGPGTRLTVL.

This sequence joins TRBV7-9 and TRBJ2-2; 8 positions match TRBD2. There are 15 residues in the CDR3. Germline V gives CDR1 SEHNR, CDR2 FQNEAQ (reference sequence). Losses at the gene ends were 6 bases for V and 3 bases for J; bases not matched to a gene: 6. CDR3 residues: CASSPAGVDTGELFF. CDR3 coding DNA: TGTGCCAGCAGTCCAGCGGGAGTGGACACCGGGGAGCTGTTTTTT.

The chain recombines TRBV7-2 with TRBJ2-3, with D maybe TRBD2 (5 bases). CDR1 SGHTA and CDR2 FQGNSA come from the germline V gene. This CDR3 is 14 amino acids long. V lost 4 bases to trimming and J lost 2 bases, with 10 bases between them. The CDR3 bases are TGTGCCAGCAGCTCCAAAGCGGACACAGATACGCAGTATTTT. Its protein is CASSSKADTDTQYF.

This clone was observed many times. This chain joins TRBV19 and TRBJ2-2; 14 positions match TRBD2. Germline CDR1 is LNHDA and CDR2 is SQIVND (reference sequence). The trim removed 5 bases at V and 0 bases at J, leaving 5 bases unmatched. The CDR3 is 18 residues long. The CDR3 reads CASSSPGLAGANTGELFF. CDR3 nucleotide sequence: TGTGCCAGTAGTTCGCCGGGACTAGCGGGAGCGAACACCGGGGAGCTGTTTTTT.

The V and J genes are TRBV5-1 and TRBJ2-1; 14 nucleotides align to TRBD2. The CDR3 spans 17 residues. J gave up 6 bases and V 4 bases, and 9 bases lay outside the gene matches. CDR1 is SGHRS, CDR2 YFSETQ, per germline. The CDR3 DNA reads TGCGCCAGCAGCCTAGGGACTAGCGGGAGCAGGGGCAATGAGCAGTTCTTC. Translating it yields CASSLGTSGSRGNEQFF.

The rearrangement uses TRBV28 and TRBJ1-2, with 7 bases aligning to TRBD1. CDR1 is MDHEN and CDR2 is SYDVKM in the germline V gene. There are 13 residues in the CDR3. V trimming: 6 bases; J trimming: 4 bases; junction bases outside the gene matches: 5. The CDR3 loop reads CASRSGGGYGYTF. CDR3 DNA: TGTGCCAGCAGATCAGGGGGAGGCTATGGCTACACCTTC.

The rearrangement uses TRBV7-2 and TRBJ2-6; D possibly corresponds to TRBD2 (6 bases). Germline CDR1 is SGHTA and CDR2 is FQGNSA. The CDR3 runs to 17 residues. Trimming stripped 3 bases from V and 4 bases from J, with 16 bases between. For the CDR3, the DNA is TGTGCCAGCAGCTTTCAAGCCGCGGGATCCGGGGCCAACGTCCTGACTTTC. Translating it yields CASSFQAAGSGANVLTF.